The clone carrying this T cell receptor beta chain showed up just a few times. CDR3 length: 14 amino acids. The germline V gene has CDR1 MNHEY and CDR2 SVGEGT. The V end lost 5 bases, the J end lost 1 base, and 9 bases lay between the germline ends. The entry originates in a study of T-cell reconstitution after alpha-beta-depleted transplantation in children. TCRbeta library construction was performed incorporating unique molecular identifiers. A single record per CDR3 protein comes from TCRdb applying MiXCR to the PCR reads. The data show some 590,000 distinct CDR3 sequences, 8% to 11% seen once. The sample in question was PBMCs from the stem cell graft donor, obtained from the stem cell graft. This receptor was obtained from a human donor who donated a stem cell graft to a child with acute myeloid leukemia. This chain connects TRBV6-2 or TRBV6-3 to TRBJ1-3; D not resolved. This chain's CDR3 is CASSRGPSGNTIYF. CDR3 DNA sequence: TGTGCCAGCAGTCGCGGGCCGTCTGGAAACACCATATATTTT.